This T cell receptor beta chain was recorded in a study of blood T cell repertoires in COVID-19. The wider study: Acute and convalescent COVID-19 specimens originated in the United States, Italy and Spain.

Data came from immunoSEQ multiplex PCR; TCRdb stores just in-frame clones and leaves some out. The profile shows approximately 250,000 clones, approximately 86% of them singletons. The germline V and J ends were trimmed by 1 base and 7 bases, with 11 bases remaining between them. The CDR3 loop spans 13 amino acids. V is TRBV12-3 or TRBV12-4 and J is TRBJ2-7, with D perhaps matching TRBD2 (5 bases). The material sequenced was peripheral blood. This receptor was taken from a human donor in a cohort sampled during active COVID-19. The CDR3 region is CASSLGFSGEQYF. DNA of the CDR3: TGTGCCAGCAGTTTAGGTTTCTCGGGGGAGCAGTACTTC.